The sequence of this TCR beta chain was determined in a study of CD8 T cells in ankylosing spondylitis. This clonotype has just a few counts. Trimming took 3 bases from V and 4 from J; bases not matched to a gene: 5. The CDR3 is 14 residues long. Per germline, CDR1 KGHSY and CDR2 FQNENV. A single record per CDR3 protein comes from TCRdb applying MiXCR to the 5' RACE reads. This sample yields about 260,000 distinct CDR3 sequences, of which 20% are seen a single time; 7.5% to 9% belongs to the top ten. The receptor comes from a male donor with ankylosing spondylitis or in good health (not recorded which). The chain links TRBV16 to TRBJ1-1, with 7 bases matching TRBD1. Specimen: blood, either unsorted or a sorted T cell fraction (not recorded which). The CDR3 sequence: CASSHPDRATEAFF. CDR3 bases: TGTGCCAGCAGCCACCCAGACAGGGCCACTGAAGCTTTCTTT.